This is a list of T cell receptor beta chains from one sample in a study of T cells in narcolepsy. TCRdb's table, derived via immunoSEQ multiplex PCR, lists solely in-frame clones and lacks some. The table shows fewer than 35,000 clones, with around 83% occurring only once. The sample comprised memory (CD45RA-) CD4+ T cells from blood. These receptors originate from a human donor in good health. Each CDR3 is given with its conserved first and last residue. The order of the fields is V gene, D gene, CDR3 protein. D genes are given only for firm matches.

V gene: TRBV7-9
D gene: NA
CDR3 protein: CASSLRKGNTDTQYF

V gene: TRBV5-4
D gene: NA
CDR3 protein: CASQPGERRTYNEQFF

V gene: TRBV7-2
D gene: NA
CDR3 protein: CASSLPGEETQYF

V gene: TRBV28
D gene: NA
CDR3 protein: CASSTTFTSGRGLQETQYF

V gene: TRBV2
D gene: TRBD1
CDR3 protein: CASRTGQGGTETQYF

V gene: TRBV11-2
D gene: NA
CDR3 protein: CASSFGLQEAQYF

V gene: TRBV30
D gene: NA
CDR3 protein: CAWTPGTGELFF

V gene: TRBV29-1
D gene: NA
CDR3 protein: CSVGGLLHTDTQYF

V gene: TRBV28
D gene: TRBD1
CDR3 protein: CASSTTGEGHQPQHF

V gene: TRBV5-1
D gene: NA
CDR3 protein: CASSSPRSGELFF

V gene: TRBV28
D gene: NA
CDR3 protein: CASSLVVAGNTIYF

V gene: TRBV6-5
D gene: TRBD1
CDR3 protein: CASSGTASNIQYF

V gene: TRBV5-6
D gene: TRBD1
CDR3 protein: CASSALAGTGRNEQYF

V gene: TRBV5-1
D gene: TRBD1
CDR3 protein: CASSFRDRDNSPLHF

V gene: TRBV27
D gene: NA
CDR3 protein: CASSLYTRGNEGLDEQYF

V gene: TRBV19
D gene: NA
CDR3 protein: CASKGPLYQETQYF

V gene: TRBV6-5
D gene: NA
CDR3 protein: CASGPGQGGYTF

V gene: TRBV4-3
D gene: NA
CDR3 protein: CASSQLTGPLGNEQFF

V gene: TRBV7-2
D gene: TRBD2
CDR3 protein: CASSLGGLAGGTEQFF

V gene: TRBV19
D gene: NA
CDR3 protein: CASSALIYGELFF

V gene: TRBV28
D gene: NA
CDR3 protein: CASSDDGYTF

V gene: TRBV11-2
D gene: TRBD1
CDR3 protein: CASSFTGDGYGYTF

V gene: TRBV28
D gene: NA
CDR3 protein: CASSFGAPSTDTQYF

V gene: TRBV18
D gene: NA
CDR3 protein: CASSLAEQGFGTGELFF

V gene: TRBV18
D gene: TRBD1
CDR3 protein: CASSPRQGVWEQFF

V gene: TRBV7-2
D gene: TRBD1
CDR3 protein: CASSFMGQSFNEKLFF

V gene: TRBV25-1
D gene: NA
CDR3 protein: CASSAGPGTQYF

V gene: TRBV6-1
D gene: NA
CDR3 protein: CASARRVNQPQHF

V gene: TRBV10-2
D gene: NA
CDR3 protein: CASSDALRDDRAEQFF

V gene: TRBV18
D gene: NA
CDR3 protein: CASSPGQVTEAFF

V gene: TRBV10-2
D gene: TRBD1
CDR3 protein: CATLDRARQQPQHF

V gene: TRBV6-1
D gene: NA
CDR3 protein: CASSTQGGSSYEQYF

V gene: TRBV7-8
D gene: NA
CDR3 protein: CASSASGIRGGNTIYF

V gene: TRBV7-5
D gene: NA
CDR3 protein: CVKGGHSGTATYEQYF

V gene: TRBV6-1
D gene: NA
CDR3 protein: CASSEALHNEQFF

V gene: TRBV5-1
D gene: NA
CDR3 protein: CASSLDGTKNTGELFF

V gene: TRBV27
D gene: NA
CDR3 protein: CASSPPGSGEQYF

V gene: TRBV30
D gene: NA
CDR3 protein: CAWSSSVQETQYF

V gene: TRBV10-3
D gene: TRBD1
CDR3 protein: CAISGTGAPEVGYTF

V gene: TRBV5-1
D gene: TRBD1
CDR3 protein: CASSATTGLATEAFF

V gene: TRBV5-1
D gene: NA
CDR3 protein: CASSLAGGHSYEQYF

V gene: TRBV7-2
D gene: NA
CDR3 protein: CASSLEGERTEAFF

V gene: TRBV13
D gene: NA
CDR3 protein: CASRTPGSPLHF

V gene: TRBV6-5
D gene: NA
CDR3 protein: CASSSNQGGNTEAFF

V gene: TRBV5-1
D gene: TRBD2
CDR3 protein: CASSSIQRGLTDTQYF

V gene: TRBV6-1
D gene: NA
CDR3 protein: CASSEEDRIAPLHF

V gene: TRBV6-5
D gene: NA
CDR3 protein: CASQGRGANTEAFF

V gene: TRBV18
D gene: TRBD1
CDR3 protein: CASSPFPSDRDRLYGYTF

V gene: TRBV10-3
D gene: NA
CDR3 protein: CAISDRGTGSQYF

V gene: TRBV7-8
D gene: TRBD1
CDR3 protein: CASSLQSRQGRRSYNSPLHF

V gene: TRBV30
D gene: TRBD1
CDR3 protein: CAWRLTGVSNQPQHF

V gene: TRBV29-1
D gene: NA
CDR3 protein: CSVVRGSYNEQFF